The 32 T cell receptor beta chains listed next were all sequenced from one sample in a study of OX40 agonist ivuxolimab in advanced cancers. Assay used: immunoSEQ multiplex PCR; TCRdb lists only in-frame clones, some missing. This sample carries fewer than 85,000 clones, more than 70% of them seen once, and the ten largest clones take 0.7% to 1%. This material consisted of CD4+ or CD8+ T cells sorted from blood, taken in a trial of the OX40 agonist ivuxolimab. All receptors come from an adult with an advanced solid tumor such as melanoma, head and neck, liver or kidney cancer.

The rearrangement joins TRBV30 to TRBJ2-7; TRBD1 matches at 11 bases. V gave up 5 bases and J gave up 3 bases; unmatched junction bases: 3. In germline, CDR1 is GTSNPN, CDR2 SVGIG (reference sequence). The CDR3 covers 13 residues. The CDR3 DNA is TGTGCCTGGGGGACAGGGGGGAGCTACGAGCAGTACTTC. Its protein product is CAWGTGGSYEQYF. The full variable domain, its missing parts supplied by reference TRBV30 and TRBJ2-7, is SQTIHQWPATLVQPVGSPLSLECTVEGTSNPNLYWYRQAAGRGLQLLFYSVGIGQISSEVPQNLSASRPQDRQFILSSKKLLLSDSGFYLCAWGTGGSYEQYFGPGTRLTVT.

V and J are TRBV4-2 and TRBJ2-2; D could derive from TRBD1 or TRBD2 (6 bases each). Germline V gives CDR1 LGHNA, CDR2 YNFKEQ. The V gene lost 4 bases and the J gene lost 6 bases, with 18 bases spanning the gap. CDR3 size: 16 residues. In nucleotides, the CDR3 is TGTGCCAGCAGCCCAGCCGGGGGCCCTGGACCCGGGGAGCTGTTTTTT. Encoded protein: CASSPAGGPGPGELFF.

The chain is built from TRBV18 and TRBJ1-1, with unresolved D. V lost 2 bases, J lost 1 base, and 8 bases lay in between. The CDR3 length is 14 residues. The germline CDR1 and CDR2 sequences are KGHSH and LQKENI. The CDR3 here is CASSPGGSNTEAFF. The CDR3 region has the DNA TGTGCCAGCTCACCAGGAGGATCGAACACTGAAGCTTTCTTT.

This clone was recorded a few times. The rearrangement uses TRBV19 and TRBJ1-1; TRBD1 is a possible D gene (6 bases). Trimming cost V 6 bases and J 1 base, with 18 bases left between them. There are 16 residues in the CDR3. Germline V gives CDR1 LNHDA, CDR2 SQIVND (reference sequence). CDR3 in DNA: TGTGCCAGTAGCAAGGACTGGGGCAGGGGGAACACTGAAGCTTTCTTT. Translation gives CASSKDWGRGNTEAFF.

This rearrangement joins TRBV5-1 to TRBJ1-2; D possibly corresponds to TRBD1 (6 bases). This CDR3 is 14 amino acids long. CDR1 SGHRS and CDR2 YFSETQ come from the germline V gene. V shed 0 bases and J shed 0 bases, with 6 bases lying between them. The CDR3 nucleotides read TGCGCCAGCAGCTTGGGACAGGCTAACTATGGCTACACCTTC. Protein: CASSLGQANYGYTF.

V and J are TRBV11-3 and TRBJ2-3; 7 nucleotides line up with TRBD2. Germline CDR1 reads SGHNT; CDR2 reads YENEEA. J lost 5 bases, V lost 5 bases, and 10 bases had no gene match. There are 15 residues in the CDR3. For the CDR3, the DNA is TGTGCCAGCAGCCCTGGACTAGTTGGGGTAGATACGCAGTATTTT. It specifies CASSPGLVGVDTQYF.

The V call is TRBV11-2, the J call TRBJ1-1, with 7 nucleotides matching TRBD1. Germline V gene data show CDR1 as SGHAT and CDR2 as FQNNGV. With 4 bases clipped from V and 11 bases from J, the junction kept 10 bases outside the gene matches. The CDR3 runs 13 residues. The CDR3 spells CASSSRQGTGAFF. In nucleotides, the CDR3 is TGTGCCAGCAGCTCCAGACAGGGTACGGGCGCTTTCTTT.

The genes are TRBV6-6 and TRBJ2-3; 8 positions match TRBD2. V trimming: 5 bases; J trimming: 6 bases; junction bases outside the gene matches: 10. From germline, CDR1 is MNHNY and CDR2 SVGAGI (reference sequence). CDR3 length: 15 amino acids. CDR3 sequence: CASSRVAGRTDTQYF. As DNA, the CDR3 is TGTGCCAGCAGTCGGGTAGCGGGACGAACGGATACGCAGTATTTT.

Points on this clone: At one of its ends the junction is not consistent with the germline gene, which may arise from a read error. The chain carries TRBV30 and TRBJ1-6, with D possibly matching TRBD1 (6 bases). The CDR3 runs to 14 residues. Germline CDR1 and CDR2: GTSNPN and SVGIG (reference sequence). The CDR3 DNA reads as TGTGCCTGGAGCCGGACAGACTATAATCCACCCCTCCACTTT. As protein: CAWSRTDYNPPLHF.

The gene calls are TRBV7-6 and TRBJ1-5; possibly TRBD1 for D (5 bases). This CDR3 is built from 16 residues. The germline CDR1 and CDR2 sequences are SGHVS and FNYEAQ. With 5 bases removed from V and 4 bases from J, the gap between germline ends came to 18 bases. The CDR3 reads CASSAGTRRNNQPQHF. CDR3 in DNA: TGTGCCAGCAGCGCCGGGACCCGACGGAATAATCAGCCCCAGCATTTT.

The V call is TRBV29-1, the J call TRBJ2-3; D might be TRBD1 (6 bases). From germline, CDR1 is SQVTM and CDR2 ANQGSEA. Trimming removed 8 bases at V and 3 bases at J, with 21 bases between. This CDR3 region has 15 residues. CDR3 in DNA: TGCAGCTCAACCAGGGGCTCCCCAAGAACAGATACGCAGTATTTT. Its translation: CSSTRGSPRTDTQYF.

This rearrangement joins TRBV7-8 to TRBJ2-3, with D perhaps matching TRBD2 (6 bases). The germline V and J ends were trimmed by 5 bases and 1 base, with 13 bases remaining between them. This CDR3 has 15 residues. The germline CDR1 and CDR2 sequences are SGHVS and FQNEAQ. CDR3 loop: CASSPWTGGTDTQYF. CDR3 in DNA: TGTGCCAGCAGCCCGTGGACGGGAGGCACAGATACGCAGTATTTT.

This rearrangement joins TRBV2 to TRBJ1-2; 10 positions agree with TRBD1. The CDR3 is 14 residues long. Germline trimming cut 8 bases from V and 7 bases from J; bases unmatched to any gene: 10. Germline V gives CDR1 SNHLY, CDR2 FYNNEI. CDR3 protein: CASQGQGNIGGYTF. The DNA of the CDR3 is TGTGCCAGCCAGGGACAGGGGAATATTGGTGGCTACACCTTC.

V usage is TRBV6-6 and J usage is TRBJ1-5; TRBD1 agrees at 9 bases. The CDR3 length is 16 residues. CDR1 MNHNY and CDR2 SVGAGI come from the germline V gene (reference sequence). The trim removed 2 bases at V and 7 bases at J, leaving 9 bases unmatched. The CDR3 DNA sequence: TGTGCCAGCAGTTACACCACAGGGGGCCGGCGACAGCCCCAGCATTTT. It translates to CASSYTTGGRRQPQHF.

The gene calls are TRBV19 and TRBJ1-1, with 9 positions matching TRBD1. Germline V gene data show CDR1 as LNHDA and CDR2 as SQIVND (reference sequence). This CDR3 spans 15 amino acids. The junction had 8 bases not matched to a gene; V was cut back by 6 bases and J by 3 bases. The DNA for the CDR3 is TGTGCCAGTAGAGAACCTACAGGGGGCTACACTGAAGCTTTCTTT. Protein: CASREPTGGYTEAFF. Full variable domain (outside the CDR3, taken from reference TRBV19 and TRBJ1-1): DGGITQSPKYLFRKEGQNVTLSCEQNLNHDAMYWYRQDPGQGLRLIYYSQIVNDFQKGDIAEGYSVSREKKESFPLTVTSAQKNPTAFYLCASREPTGGYTEAFFGQGTRLTVV.

The chain carries TRBV6-5 and TRBJ1-2; D is unresolved. V was cut by 2 bases and J by 2 bases, with 6 bases left in between. Germline assignment: CDR1 MNHEY and CDR2 SVGAGI. The CDR3 loop spans 13 amino acids. The CDR3 nucleotides are TGTGCCAGCAGTTACGTCCAGAACTATGGCTACACCTTC. This translates into CASSYVQNYGYTF.

This rearrangement joins TRBV10-1 to TRBJ1-1; the D gene is possibly TRBD1 (6 bases). Germline V lookup: CDR1 WNHNN, CDR2 SYGVQD (reference sequence). Trimming stripped 7 bases from V and 4 bases from J, with 13 bases between. This CDR3 contains 13 residues. The chain's CDR3 is CASKATGSTEAFF. In DNA, the CDR3 is TGCGCCAGCAAAGCAACAGGGAGCACTGAAGCTTTCTTT.

V usage is TRBV27 and J usage is TRBJ1-6; unclear D gene. The CDR3 is 16 amino acids. The V gene lost 7 bases and the J gene lost 3 bases, with 16 bases spanning the gap. Germline-derived CDR1 and CDR2 are MNHEY and SMNVEV (reference sequence). The CDR3 loop is CASTVVGGNYNSPLHF. The DNA for the CDR3 is TGTGCCAGCACCGTTGTGGGCGGGAACTATAATTCACCCCTCCACTTT.

The V gene is TRBV7-8, the J gene TRBJ2-7; TRBD1 is a possible D gene (6 bases). This CDR3 spans 14 amino acids. CDR1 is SGHVS, CDR2 FQNEAQ, per germline. Deletions cut 5 bases from V and 5 bases from J, with 16 bases between. CDR3 DNA: TGTGCCAGCAGCCCCTCCGCAGGGGTCCACGAGCAGTACTTC. Translated: CASSPSAGVHEQYF.

This clone was seen once. V is TRBV5-1 and J is TRBJ1-4; a weak D match, TRBD1 (6 bases). The CDR3 runs 15 residues. Trimming stripped 4 bases from V and 3 bases from J, with 13 bases between. Germline V gives CDR1 SGHRS, CDR2 YFSETQ. This chain's CDR3 is CASSPGAGPNEKLFF. CDR3 in DNA: TGCGCCAGCAGCCCGGGGGCAGGTCCTAATGAAAAACTGTTTTTT.

V usage is TRBV7-3 and J usage is TRBJ2-5; D tentatively reads TRBD1 or TRBD2 (7 bases each). CDR3 length equals 14 residues. The germline CDR1 and CDR2 sequences are SGHTA and FQGTGA. Trimming took off 5 bases at V and 5 bases at J, with 15 bases between the two ends. The CDR3: CASSAQGGAETQYF. CDR3 in DNA: TGTGCCAGCAGCGCCCAGGGGGGGGCTGAGACCCAGTACTTC.

In DNA, the CDR3 is TGTGCCAGCAGCTCCCAAACAGGGGATGAAAAACTGTTTTTT. Translated, it gives CASSSQTGDEKLFF. V is TRBV11-2 and J is TRBJ1-4; 7 positions match TRBD1. V was clipped by 4 bases and J by 6 bases; unmatched bases: 5. CDR1 SGHAT and CDR2 FQNNGV come from the germline V gene. There are 14 residues in the CDR3.

The chain has TRBV6-6 and TRBJ1-5; 7 positions match TRBD1. J gave up 6 bases and V 7 bases, and 9 bases lay outside the gene matches. Germline CDR1 is MNHNY and CDR2 is SVGAGI (reference sequence). The CDR3 has 14 amino acids. CDR3 amino acids: CASNDRDSGQPQHF. CDR3 coding DNA: TGTGCCAGCAACGACAGGGATTCCGGTCAGCCCCAGCATTTT.

Here the CDR3 reads CASSSGGRKVLETQYF. For the CDR3, the DNA is TGTGCCAGCAGCTCAGGAGGCCGGAAAGTGTTAGAGACCCAGTACTTC. J is TRBJ2-5 and V is TRBV7-2; a possible D gene is TRBD2 (5 bases). Germline V gene data show CDR1 as SGHTA and CDR2 as FQGNSA. Trimming removed 4 bases at V and 4 bases at J, with 19 bases between. The CDR3 sequence is 16 residues long.

This chain links TRBV14 with TRBJ2-7, with TRBD1 identical over 8 bases. The germline V gene has CDR1 SGHDN and CDR2 FVKESK. V lost 5 bases and J lost 6; bases outside the gene matches: 12. This CDR3 has 15 residues. The CDR3 region is CASSKTGAWWAEQYF. CDR3 coding DNA: TGTGCCAGCAGCAAGACAGGGGCGTGGTGGGCCGAGCAGTACTTC.

This clone was recorded once. The junction shows a germline mismatch at one end, possibly a read error. CDR3 nucleotide sequence: TGTGCCAGCAGTGACCAGGAGACCCAGTACTTC. Translation: CASSDQETQYF. The V call is TRBV2, the J call TRBJ2-5; D is undetermined. This CDR3 contains 11 residues. In germline, CDR1 is SNHLY, CDR2 FYNNEI.

The chain combines TRBV10-3 with TRBJ1-1; D possibly corresponds to TRBD1 (5 bases). The length of the CDR3 is 11 residues. V gave up 10 bases and J gave up 3 bases, with 9 bases separating them. Germline CDR1 and CDR2: ENHRY and SYGVKD. The CDR3 DNA reads as TGTGCCAGCGCGGGGGACACTGAAGCTTTCTTT. Translated: CASAGDTEAFF.

This clone showed up just a few times. The gene calls are TRBV30 and TRBJ1-5, with a weak D call TRBD1 (6 bases). In germline, CDR1 is GTSNPN, CDR2 SVGIG (reference sequence). Trimming shortened V by 0 bases and J by 6 bases, and 15 bases separated the two germline ends. This CDR3 comprises 15 residues. The DNA of the CDR3 is TGTGCCTGGAGTGTGACAGGAGCTCTCAGTCAGCCCCAGCATTTT. As protein: CAWSVTGALSQPQHF.

The chain couples TRBV19 to TRBJ1-2, with D unresolved. V was clipped by 7 bases and J by 8 bases, with 17 bases between them. The CDR3 has 13 residues. Germline V gene sequence: CDR1 LNHDA, CDR2 SQIVND (reference sequence). The CDR3: CASTPGRERGYTF. The CDR3 DNA is TGTGCCAGTACCCCTGGAAGGGAACGCGGCTACACCTTC.

This chain links TRBV10-3 with TRBJ2-5, with 10 bases that match TRBD2. Germline V CDR1 and CDR2: ENHRY, SYGVKD. The trim removed 5 bases at V and 2 bases at J, leaving 14 bases unmatched. The CDR3 length is 18 residues. The CDR3 DNA reads as TGTGCCATCAGTACATTCGGCACTAGCGGGGAATTACAAGAGACCCAGTACTTC. This gives the protein CAISTFGTSGELQETQYF.

The rearrangement links TRBV2 to TRBJ1-5; D is unresolved. Trimming took 3 bases from V and 3 from J, leaving 9 bases between them. CDR3 length: 14 amino acids. CDR1 is SNHLY and CDR2 is FYNNEI in the germline V gene. CDR3 bases: TGTGCCAGCAGTGACAAAGGAGTCAATCAGCCCCAGCATTTT. It yields the protein CASSDKGVNQPQHF.

This chain joins TRBV27 and TRBJ2-2; 11 bases map to TRBD2. From germline, CDR1 is MNHEY and CDR2 SMNVEV (reference sequence). There are 15 residues in the CDR3. Losses at the gene ends were 8 bases for V and 6 bases for J; bases not matched to a gene: 8. The CDR3 bases are TGTGCCAGCGGAGCTACTAGCGGGAGCCCCGGGGAGCTGTTTTTT. As protein: CASGATSGSPGELFF.